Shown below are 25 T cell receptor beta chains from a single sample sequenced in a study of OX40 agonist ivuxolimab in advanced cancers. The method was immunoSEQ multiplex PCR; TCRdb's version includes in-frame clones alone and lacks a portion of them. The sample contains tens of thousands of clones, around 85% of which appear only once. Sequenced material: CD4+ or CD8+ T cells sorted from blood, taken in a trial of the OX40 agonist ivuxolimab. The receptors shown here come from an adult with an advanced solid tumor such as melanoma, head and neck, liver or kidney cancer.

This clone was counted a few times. CDR3 in amino acids: CASSLAIQVNTEAFF. In DNA form, the CDR3 reads TGTGCCAGCAGCTTGGCCATACAAGTGAACACTGAAGCTTTCTTT. The rearrangement uses TRBV5-5 and TRBJ1-1; no clear D gene. V gave up 0 bases and J gave up 0 bases, with 9 bases separating them. The CDR3 is 15 residues long. Germline V gene lookup returns CDR1 SGHKS and CDR2 YYEKEE (reference sequence).

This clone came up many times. The CDR3: CASKREGTEAFF. DNA of the CDR3: TGTGCCAGCAAAAGAGAGGGGACTGAAGCTTTCTTT. This chain joins TRBV14 and TRBJ1-1, with D possibly matching TRBD1 (5 bases). Germline loops: CDR1 SGHDN, CDR2 FVKESK. Trimming removed 7 bases from V and 5 bases from J, with 11 bases in between. The length of the CDR3 is 12 residues. The variable domain in full, with the rest retrieved from reference TRBV14 and TRBJ1-1, is EAGVTQFPSHSVIEKGQTVTLRCDPISGHDNLYWYRRVMGKEIKFLLHFVKESKQDESGMPNNRFLAERTGGTYSTLKVQPAELEDSGVYFCASKREGTEAFFGQGTRLTVV.

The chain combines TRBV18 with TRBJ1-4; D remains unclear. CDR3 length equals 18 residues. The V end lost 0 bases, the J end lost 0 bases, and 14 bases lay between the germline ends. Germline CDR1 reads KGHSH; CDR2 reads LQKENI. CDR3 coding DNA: TGTGCCAGCTCACCACCGTGGTCAGAACGCGCAACTAATGAAAAACTGTTTTTT. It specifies CASSPPWSERATNEKLFF.

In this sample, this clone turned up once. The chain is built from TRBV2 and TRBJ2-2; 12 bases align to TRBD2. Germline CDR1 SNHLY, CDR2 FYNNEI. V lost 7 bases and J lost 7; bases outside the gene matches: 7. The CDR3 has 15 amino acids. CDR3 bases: TGTGCCAGCAATCCGGGACTAGCGGGCCACGGGGAGCTGTTTTTT. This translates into CASNPGLAGHGELFF.

The CDR3 sequence is CASKNFRGITEAFF. The CDR3 DNA reads TGTGCCAGCAAAAATTTCAGGGGGATCACTGAAGCTTTCTTT. The chain is built from TRBV27 and TRBJ1-1, with 7 nucleotides matching TRBD1. The V gene end was trimmed by 7 bases and the J gene end by 4 bases; junction bases not matched to a gene: 9. The CDR3 runs 14 residues. CDR1 is MNHEY, CDR2 SMNVEV, per germline (reference sequence).

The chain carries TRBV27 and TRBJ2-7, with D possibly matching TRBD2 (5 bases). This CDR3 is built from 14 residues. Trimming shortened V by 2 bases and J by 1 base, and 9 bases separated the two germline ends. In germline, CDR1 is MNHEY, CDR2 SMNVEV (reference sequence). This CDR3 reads CASSLPGLSYEQYF. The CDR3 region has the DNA TGTGCCAGCAGTTTACCGGGATTATCCTACGAGCAGTACTTC.

CDR3 nucleotide sequence: TGTGCCAGCAGCTTAATCCGCCACGGGCAAGAGACCCAGTACTTC. Its translation is CASSLIRHGQETQYF. This rearrangement joins TRBV7-3 to TRBJ2-5; D remains ambiguous. The CDR3 is 15 amino acids. V was trimmed by 1 base and J by 2 bases, leaving 11 bases between them. The germline gives CDR1 SGHTA, CDR2 FQGTGA.

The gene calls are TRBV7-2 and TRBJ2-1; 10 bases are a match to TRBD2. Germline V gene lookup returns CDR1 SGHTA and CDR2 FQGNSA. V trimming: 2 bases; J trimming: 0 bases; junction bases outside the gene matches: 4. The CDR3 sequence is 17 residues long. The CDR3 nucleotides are TGTGCCAGCAGCTTAATCCCTAGCGGGAGCTCCTACAATGAGCAGTTCTTC. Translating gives CASSLIPSGSSYNEQFF.

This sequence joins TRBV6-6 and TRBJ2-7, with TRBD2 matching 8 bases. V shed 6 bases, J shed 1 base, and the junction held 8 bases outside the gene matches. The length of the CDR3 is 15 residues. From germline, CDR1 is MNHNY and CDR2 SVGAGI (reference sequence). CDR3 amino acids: CASRSGGASSYEQYF. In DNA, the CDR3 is TGTGCCAGCAGGTCGGGGGGGGCTTCTTCCTACGAGCAGTACTTC.

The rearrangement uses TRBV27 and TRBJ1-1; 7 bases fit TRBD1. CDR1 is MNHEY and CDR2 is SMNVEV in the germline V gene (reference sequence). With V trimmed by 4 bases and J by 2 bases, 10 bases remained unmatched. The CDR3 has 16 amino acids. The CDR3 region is CASSYYRGRPNTEAFF. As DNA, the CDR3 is TGTGCCAGCAGTTACTACAGGGGCCGCCCTAACACTGAAGCTTTCTTT.

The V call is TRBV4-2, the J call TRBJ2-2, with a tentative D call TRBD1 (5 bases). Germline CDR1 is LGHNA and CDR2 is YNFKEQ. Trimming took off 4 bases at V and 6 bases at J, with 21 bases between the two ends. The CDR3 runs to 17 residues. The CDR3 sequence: CASSPSFLGPFSGELFF. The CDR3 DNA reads TGTGCCAGCAGCCCCAGTTTCTTGGGGCCTTTCTCCGGGGAGCTGTTTTTT.

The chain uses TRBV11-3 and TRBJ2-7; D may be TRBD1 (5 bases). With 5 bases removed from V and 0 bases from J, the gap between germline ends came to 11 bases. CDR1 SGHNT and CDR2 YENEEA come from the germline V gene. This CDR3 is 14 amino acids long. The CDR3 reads CASSLTGVSYEQYF. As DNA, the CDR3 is TGTGCCAGCAGCCTAACAGGAGTCTCCTACGAGCAGTACTTC. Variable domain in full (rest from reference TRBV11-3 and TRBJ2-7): EAGVVQSPRYKIIEKKQPVAFWCNPISGHNTLYWYLQNLGQGPELLIRYENEEAVDDSQLPKDRFSAERLKGVDSTLKIQPAELGDSAVYLCASSLTGVSYEQYFGPGTRLTVT.

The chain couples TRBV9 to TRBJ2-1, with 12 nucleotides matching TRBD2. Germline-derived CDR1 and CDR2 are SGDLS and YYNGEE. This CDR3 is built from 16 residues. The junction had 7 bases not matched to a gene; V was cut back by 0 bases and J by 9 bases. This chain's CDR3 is CASSVDLAGGFREQFF. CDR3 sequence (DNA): TGTGCCAGCAGCGTAGATCTAGCGGGAGGGTTTCGTGAGCAGTTCTTC. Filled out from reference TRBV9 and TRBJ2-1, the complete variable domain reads DSGVTQTPKHLITATGQRVTLRCSPRSGDLSVYWYQQSLDQGLQFLIQYYNGEERAKGNILERFSAQQFPDLHSELNLSSLELGDSALYFCASSVDLAGGFREQFFGPGTRLTVL.

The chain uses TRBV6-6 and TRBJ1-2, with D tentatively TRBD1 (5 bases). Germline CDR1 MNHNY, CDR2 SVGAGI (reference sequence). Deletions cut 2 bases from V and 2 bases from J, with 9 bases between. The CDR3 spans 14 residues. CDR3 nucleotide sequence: TGTGCCAGCAGTTACGGACAAAGCAACTATGGCTACACCTTC. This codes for CASSYGQSNYGYTF.

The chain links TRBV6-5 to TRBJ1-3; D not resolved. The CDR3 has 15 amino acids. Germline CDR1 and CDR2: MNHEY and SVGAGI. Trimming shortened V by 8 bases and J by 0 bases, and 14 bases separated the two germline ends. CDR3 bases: TGTGCCAGCTTGAGTCGCAGCCGCTCTGGAAACACCATATATTTT. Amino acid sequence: CASLSRSRSGNTIYF.

The CDR3 reads CASSSYADTQYF. For the CDR3, the DNA is TGTGCCAGCAGTAGCTATGCAGATACGCAGTATTTT. The chain links TRBV27 to TRBJ2-3; the D is unclear. Trimming pared 5 bases from V and 4 bases from J, leaving 7 bases between. CDR1 is MNHEY, CDR2 SMNVEV, per germline (reference sequence). CDR3 length: 12 amino acids.

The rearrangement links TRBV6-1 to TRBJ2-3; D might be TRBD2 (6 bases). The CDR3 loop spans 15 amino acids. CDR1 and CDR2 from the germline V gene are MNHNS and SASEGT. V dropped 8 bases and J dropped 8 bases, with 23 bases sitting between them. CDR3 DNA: TGTGCCAGCCGACCCGGGACTCCACTTATCGCTACGCAGTATTTT. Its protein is CASRPGTPLIATQYF.

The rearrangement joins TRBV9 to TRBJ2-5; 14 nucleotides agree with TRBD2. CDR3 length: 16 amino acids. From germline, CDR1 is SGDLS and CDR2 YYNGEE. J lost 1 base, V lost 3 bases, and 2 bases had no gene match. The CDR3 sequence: CASSGLAGGIQETQYF. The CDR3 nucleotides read TGTGCCAGCAGCGGACTAGCGGGAGGGATCCAAGAGACCCAGTACTTC.

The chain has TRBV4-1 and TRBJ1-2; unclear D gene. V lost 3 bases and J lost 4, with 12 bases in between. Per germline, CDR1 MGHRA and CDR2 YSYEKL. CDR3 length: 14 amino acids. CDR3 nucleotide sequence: TGCGCCAGCAGCCAGCACAACCGAATCTATGGCTACACCTTC. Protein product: CASSQHNRIYGYTF.

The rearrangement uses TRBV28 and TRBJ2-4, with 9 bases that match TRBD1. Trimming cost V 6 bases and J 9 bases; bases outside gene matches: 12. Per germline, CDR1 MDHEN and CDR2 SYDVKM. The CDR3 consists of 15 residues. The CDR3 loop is CASSQWGQGGSIQYF. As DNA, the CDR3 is TGTGCCAGCAGCCAATGGGGACAGGGTGGAAGCATTCAGTACTTC.

The CDR3 spells CASSLADSRTGVLNTEAFF. CDR3 bases: TGTGCCAGCAGTTTGGCCGATTCTCGGACAGGGGTTTTGAACACTGAAGCTTTCTTT. The gene calls are TRBV27 and TRBJ1-1, with 9 nucleotides matching TRBD1. J lost 0 bases, V lost 3 bases, and 14 bases had no gene match. Germline V gene sequence: CDR1 MNHEY, CDR2 SMNVEV (reference sequence). The CDR3 sequence is 19 residues long.

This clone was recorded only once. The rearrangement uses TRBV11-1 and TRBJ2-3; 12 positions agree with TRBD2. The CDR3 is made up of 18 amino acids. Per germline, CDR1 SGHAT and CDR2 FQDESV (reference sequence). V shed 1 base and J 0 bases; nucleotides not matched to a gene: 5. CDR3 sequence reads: CASSLVASGRASTDTQYF. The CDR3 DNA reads TGTGCCAGCAGCTTAGTGGCTAGCGGGAGGGCCAGCACAGATACGCAGTATTTT.

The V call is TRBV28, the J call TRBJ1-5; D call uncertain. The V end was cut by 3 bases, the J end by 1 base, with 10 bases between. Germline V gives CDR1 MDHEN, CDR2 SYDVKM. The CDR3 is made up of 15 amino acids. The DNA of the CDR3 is TGTGCCAGCAGTTTTATTATCGAAAGCAATCAGCCCCAGCATTTT. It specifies CASSFIIESNQPQHF.

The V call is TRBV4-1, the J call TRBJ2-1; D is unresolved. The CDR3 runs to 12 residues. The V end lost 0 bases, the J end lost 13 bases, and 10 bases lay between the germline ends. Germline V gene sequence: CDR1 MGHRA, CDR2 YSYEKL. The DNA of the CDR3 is TGCGCCAGCAGCCAAGATTCTCGGTTACAGTTCTTC. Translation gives CASSQDSRLQFF.

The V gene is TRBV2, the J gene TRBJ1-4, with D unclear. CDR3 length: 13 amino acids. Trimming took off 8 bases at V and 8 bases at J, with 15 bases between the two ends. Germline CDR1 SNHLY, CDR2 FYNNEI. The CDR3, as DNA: TGTGCCAGCCGGAGATTCGGTAACGAAAAACTGTTTTTT. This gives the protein CASRRFGNEKLFF.